One sample yielded the 18 T cell receptor beta chains listed below, sequenced in a study of blood T cell repertoires in COVID-19. Here immunoSEQ multiplex PCR was the method, and the copy in TCRdb shows in-frame clones only, minus some. The repertoire holds approximately 19,000 clones, with around nine tenths as singletons. Sequenced sample: peripheral blood. The receptor source for this set is a human donor in a cohort sampled during active COVID-19. The donor label of this sample is uncertain.

V usage is TRBV6-5 and J usage is TRBJ1-2, with 7 bases aligning to TRBD1. V shed 6 bases, J shed 2 bases, and the junction held 9 bases outside the gene matches. The germline V gene encodes CDR1 MNHEY and CDR2 SVGAGI. The CDR3 is 15 amino acids. CDR3 in DNA: TGTGCCAGCAGGGGTTCAGGGGGAAAGAACTATGGCTACACCTTC. Its translation: CASRGSGGKNYGYTF.

The V call is TRBV19, the J call TRBJ2-2, with D possibly being TRBD1 (7 bases). The CDR3 runs to 15 residues. Germline CDR1 is LNHDA and CDR2 is SQIVND (reference sequence). V lost 5 bases and J lost 3, with 13 bases in between. The CDR3: CASSGGGTDTGELFF. The CDR3 DNA follows: TGTGCCAGTAGTGGAGGGGGCACGGACACCGGGGAGCTGTTTTTT.

The gene calls are TRBV10-2 and TRBJ1-6; no firm D call. V was pared by 2 bases and J by 9 bases, with 20 bases between. The CDR3 extends over 17 amino acids. CDR1 and CDR2 from the germline V gene are WSHSY and SAAADI. The CDR3 DNA reads as TGCGCCAGCAGTGAGGAAGGCGGCATAGGAGCTATTTCACCCCTCCACTTT. Translation gives CASSEEGGIGAISPLHF.

This rearrangement joins TRBV7-9 to TRBJ1-4; D is undetermined. V was cut by 5 bases and J by 2 bases, with 9 bases left in between. The CDR3 contains 14 residues. Germline CDR1 reads SEHNR; CDR2 reads FQNEAQ (reference sequence). The CDR3 is CASSAGITNEKLFF. CDR3 DNA: TGTGCCAGCAGCGCGGGGATCACTAATGAAAAACTGTTTTTT.

V gene TRBV4-1 combines with J gene TRBJ2-7; 13 positions match TRBD2. The CDR3 has 15 residues. V was pared by 4 bases and J by 3 bases, with 3 bases of the junction left unmatched. Germline-derived CDR1 and CDR2 are MGHRA and YSYEKL. The CDR3 is CASSRGLAGVYEQYF. CDR3 nucleotide sequence: TGCGCCAGCAGCCGAGGACTAGCGGGAGTCTACGAGCAGTACTTC.

The chain joins TRBV5-4 to TRBJ1-2, with 11 bases identical to TRBD1. Germline-derived CDR1 and CDR2 are SGHNT and YYREEE (reference sequence). CDR3 length: 14 residues. V lost 6 bases and J lost 3; bases outside the gene matches: 4. This chain's CDR3 is CASTRDRGDYGYTF. CDR3 bases: TGTGCCAGCACCCGGGACAGGGGGGACTATGGCTACACCTTC.

Only one count was recorded for this clone. The chain joins TRBV18 to TRBJ1-2, with 9 bases identical to TRBD1. This CDR3 has 15 residues. Per the germline V gene, CDR1 is KGHSH and CDR2 is LQKENI. The ends lost 1 base at V and 5 bases at J; junction bases unmatched: 5. The CDR3 here is CASSPRDRGWYGYTF. The CDR3 coding sequence is TGTGCCAGCTCACCACGAGACAGGGGGTGGTATGGCTACACCTTC.

The chain carries TRBV20-1 and TRBJ2-6; D is unclear. The germline V gene encodes CDR1 DFQATT and CDR2 SNEGSKA (reference sequence). V was shortened by 3 bases and J by 4 bases, with 13 bases between the two germline ends. The CDR3 is 15 amino acids. The CDR3 region has the DNA TGCAGTGCTAGTGCGTGGCGGTCCGGGGCCAACGTCCTGACTTTC. Translated: CSASAWRSGANVLTF.

J is TRBJ2-5 and V is TRBV15; possible D gene TRBD2, 6 bases. The CDR3 totals 17 residues. V lost 0 bases and J lost 4, with 18 bases in between. Germline values: CDR1 LNHNV, CDR2 YYDKDF (reference sequence). CDR3 nucleotide sequence: TGTGCCACCAGCAGAGATCGTGGAGGGGCGGCAGGAGAGACCCAGTACTTC. Protein: CATSRDRGGAAGETQYF.

This chain connects TRBV30 to TRBJ1-5, with D possibly being TRBD1 (5 bases). Trimming left V 0 bases short and J 5 bases short, with 14 bases between. The CDR3 contains 15 residues. Per germline, CDR1 GTSNPN and CDR2 SVGIG (reference sequence). The DNA of the CDR3 is TGTGCCTGGAGTGTCCGGACATCCCTCGATCAGCCCCAGCATTTT. It yields the protein CAWSVRTSLDQPQHF.

This chain joins TRBV7-2 and TRBJ2-7, with TRBD2 matching 7 bases. This CDR3 has 13 amino acids. Germline lookup yields CDR1 SGHTA and CDR2 FQGNSA. Germline trimming cut 5 bases from V and 5 bases from J; bases unmatched to any gene: 6. CDR3 DNA sequence: TGTGCCAGCAGCACTGGACTAGGAAACGAGCAGTACTTC. Amino acid sequence: CASSTGLGNEQYF.

The chain couples TRBV5-1 to TRBJ2-3; 14 bases fit TRBD2. Germline CDR1 reads SGHRS; CDR2 reads YFSETQ. The length of the CDR3 is 16 residues. Trimming took 4 bases from V and 11 from J; bases not matched to a gene: 12. CDR3: CASSLGTSGSLRGQYF. CDR3 in DNA: TGCGCCAGCAGCCTAGGGACTAGCGGGAGCCTCCGGGGGCAGTATTTT.

This clone was detected only a few times. The V and J genes are TRBV5-4 and TRBJ2-1; the match to TRBD1 covers 9 bases. After removal of 3 bases from V and 3 bases from J, the junction contained 4 bases not matched to a gene. CDR1 is SGHNT, CDR2 YYREEE, per germline (reference sequence). The CDR3 totals 15 residues. The chain's CDR3 is CASSSGQGNYNEQFF. Here the CDR3 DNA reads TGTGCCAGCAGCTCAGGACAGGGGAACTACAATGAGCAGTTCTTC.

In the case of this clone: The sample carries other DNA sequences with the same CDR3. The gene calls are TRBV18 and TRBJ2-3; TRBD2 matches 11 bases. The CDR3 extends over 16 amino acids. The germline CDR1 and CDR2 sequences are KGHSH and LQKENI. V lost 4 bases, J lost 1 base, and 4 bases stayed unmatched. DNA of the CDR3: TGTGCCAGCTCACTTGGGACTAGCGGTCGCACAGATACGCAGTATTTT. Its translation: CASSLGTSGRTDTQYF.

J is TRBJ1-5 and V is TRBV30; a weak D match, TRBD1 (6 bases). The germline CDR1 and CDR2 sequences are GTSNPN and SVGIG (reference sequence). With 3 bases removed from V and 5 bases from J, the gap between germline ends came to 11 bases. This CDR3 has 13 residues. For the CDR3, the DNA is TGTGCCTGGAGCGGGGGGCCTTATCAGCCCCAGCATTTT. This sequence encodes CAWSGGPYQPQHF.

The gene calls are TRBV3-1 (or the pseudogene TRBV3-2) and TRBJ1-3; D call uncertain. The CDR3 is 14 residues long. Looked up from germline, CDR1 is LGHDT and CDR2 is YNNKEL (reference sequence). Deletions cut 2 bases from V and 3 bases from J, with 8 bases between. CDR3 in amino acids: CASSQSGHGNTIYF. CDR3 in DNA: TGTGCCAGCAGCCAATCGGGTCATGGAAACACCATATATTTT.

The CDR3, as DNA: TGCAGCGTTGAGGGGCTCATGAACACTGAAGCTTTCTTT. Its protein product is CSVEGLMNTEAFF. The chain recombines TRBV29-1 with TRBJ1-1; weak D call: TRBD1 (5 bases). Germline-derived CDR1 and CDR2 are SQVTM and ANQGSEA. Trimming left V 3 bases short and J 0 bases short, with 8 bases between. The CDR3 length is 13 residues.

V usage is TRBV5-6 and J usage is TRBJ2-7; the D gene is possibly TRBD1 (6 bases). Germline CDR1 is SGHDT and CDR2 is YYEEEE. The CDR3 sequence is 14 residues long. Trimming left V 2 bases short and J 3 bases short, with 12 bases between. The CDR3 DNA reads as TGTGCCAGCAGCTTTCTGGACAGCCTCTACGAGCAGTACTTC. As protein: CASSFLDSLYEQYF.